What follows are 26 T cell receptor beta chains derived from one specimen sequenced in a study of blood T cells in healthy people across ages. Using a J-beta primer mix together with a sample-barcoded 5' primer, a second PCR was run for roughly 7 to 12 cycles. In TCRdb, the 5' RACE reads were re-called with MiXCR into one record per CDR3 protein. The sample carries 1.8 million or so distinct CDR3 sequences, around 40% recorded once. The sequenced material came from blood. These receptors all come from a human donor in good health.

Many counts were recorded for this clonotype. Written as DNA, the CDR3 is TGTGCCAGCAGCCAAGATCTAGCGGGCCTGGGCTACACCTTC. Translated, it gives CASSQDLAGLGYTF. The chain is built from TRBV4-2 and TRBJ1-2; D not resolved. Germline V gene sequence: CDR1 LGHNA, CDR2 YNFKEQ. The CDR3 has 14 amino acids. V was cut by 0 bases and J by 8 bases, with 13 bases left in between.

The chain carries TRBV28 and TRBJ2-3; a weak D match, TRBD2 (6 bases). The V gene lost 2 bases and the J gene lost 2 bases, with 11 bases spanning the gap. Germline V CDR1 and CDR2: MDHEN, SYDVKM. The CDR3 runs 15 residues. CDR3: CASSLAGIYTDTQYF. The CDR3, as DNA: TGTGCCAGCAGTTTAGCGGGGATCTACACAGATACGCAGTATTTT.

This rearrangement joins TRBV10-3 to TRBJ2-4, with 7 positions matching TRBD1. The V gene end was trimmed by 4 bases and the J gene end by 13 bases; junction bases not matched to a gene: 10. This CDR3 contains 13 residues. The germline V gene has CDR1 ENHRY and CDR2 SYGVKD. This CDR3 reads CAISGGQSLEQYF. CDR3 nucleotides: TGTGCCATCAGTGGGGGACAGTCTTTGGAGCAGTACTTC.

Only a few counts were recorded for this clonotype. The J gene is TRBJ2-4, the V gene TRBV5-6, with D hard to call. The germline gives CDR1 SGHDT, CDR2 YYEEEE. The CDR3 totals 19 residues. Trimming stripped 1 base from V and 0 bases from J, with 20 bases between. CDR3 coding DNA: TGTGCCAGCAGCTTGTTCGGGCTCAATAACCATCTAGCCAAAAACATTCAGTACTTC. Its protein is CASSLFGLNNHLAKNIQYF.

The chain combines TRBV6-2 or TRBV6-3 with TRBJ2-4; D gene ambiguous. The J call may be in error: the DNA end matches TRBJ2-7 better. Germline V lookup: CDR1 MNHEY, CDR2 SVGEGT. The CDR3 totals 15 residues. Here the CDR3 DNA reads TGTGCCAGCAGTTACTCGAGGACGGAGCCCTACGAGCAGTACTTC. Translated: CASSYSRTEPYEQYF.

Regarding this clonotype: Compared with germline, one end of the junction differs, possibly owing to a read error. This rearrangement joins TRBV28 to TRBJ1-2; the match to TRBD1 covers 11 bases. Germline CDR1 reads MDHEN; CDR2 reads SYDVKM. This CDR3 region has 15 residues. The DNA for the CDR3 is TGCGCCAGCAGAACCGGGACAGGGGGTCCTTATGGCTACACCTTC. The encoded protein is CASRTGTGGPYGYTF.

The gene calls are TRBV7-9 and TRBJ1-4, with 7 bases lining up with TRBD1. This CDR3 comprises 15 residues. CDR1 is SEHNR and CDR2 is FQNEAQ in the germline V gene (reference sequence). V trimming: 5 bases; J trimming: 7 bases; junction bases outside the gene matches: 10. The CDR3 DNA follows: TGTGCCAGCAGCGCTTGGGACCCAGGGGGTGAAAAACTGTTTTTT. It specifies CASSAWDPGGEKLFF.

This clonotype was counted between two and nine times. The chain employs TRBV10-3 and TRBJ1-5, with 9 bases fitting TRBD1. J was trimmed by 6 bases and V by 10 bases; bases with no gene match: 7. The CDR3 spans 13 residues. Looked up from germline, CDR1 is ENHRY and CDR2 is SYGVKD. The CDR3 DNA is TGTGCCACAAGGACAGGGGTGGGTCAGCCCCAGCATTTT. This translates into CATRTGVGQPQHF.

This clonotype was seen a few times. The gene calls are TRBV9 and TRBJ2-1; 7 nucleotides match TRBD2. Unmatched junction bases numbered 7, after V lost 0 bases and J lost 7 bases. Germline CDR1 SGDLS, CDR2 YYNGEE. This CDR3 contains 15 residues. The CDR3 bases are TGTGCCAGCAGCGTAGACAGCGGGGATTGGAATGAGCAGTTCTTC. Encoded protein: CASSVDSGDWNEQFF.

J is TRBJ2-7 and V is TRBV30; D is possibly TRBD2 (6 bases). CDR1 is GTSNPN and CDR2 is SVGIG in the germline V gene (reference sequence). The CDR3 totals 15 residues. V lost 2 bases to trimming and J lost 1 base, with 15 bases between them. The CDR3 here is CAWSLPGTYSYEQYF. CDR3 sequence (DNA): TGTGCCTGGAGTCTCCCCGGGACTTATTCCTACGAGCAGTACTTC.

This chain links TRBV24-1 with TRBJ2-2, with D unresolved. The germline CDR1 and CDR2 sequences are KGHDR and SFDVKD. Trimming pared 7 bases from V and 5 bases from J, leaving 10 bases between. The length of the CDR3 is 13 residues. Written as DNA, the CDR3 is TGTGCCACCAGGCCTTGGGGTACCGGGGAGCTGTTTTTT. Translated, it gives CATRPWGTGELFF.

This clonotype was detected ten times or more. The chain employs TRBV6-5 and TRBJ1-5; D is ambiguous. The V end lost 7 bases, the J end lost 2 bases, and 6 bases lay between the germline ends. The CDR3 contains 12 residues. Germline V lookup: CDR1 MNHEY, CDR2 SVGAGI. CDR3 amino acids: CASTNGNQPQHF. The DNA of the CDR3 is TGTGCCAGCACTAATGGCAATCAGCCCCAGCATTTT.

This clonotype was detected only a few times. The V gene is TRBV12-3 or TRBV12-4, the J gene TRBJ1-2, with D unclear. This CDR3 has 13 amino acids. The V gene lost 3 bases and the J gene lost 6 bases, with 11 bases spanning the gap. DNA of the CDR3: TGTGCCAGCAGTTTGGACGGGGTTCATGGCTACACCTTC. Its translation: CASSLDGVHGYTF.

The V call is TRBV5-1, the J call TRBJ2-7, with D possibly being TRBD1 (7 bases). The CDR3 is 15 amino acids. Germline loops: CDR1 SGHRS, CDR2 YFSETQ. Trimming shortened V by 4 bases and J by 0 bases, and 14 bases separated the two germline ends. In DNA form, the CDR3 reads TGCGCCAGCAGCGAAGACAGGGACTTCTCCTACGAGCAGTACTTC. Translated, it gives CASSEDRDFSYEQYF.

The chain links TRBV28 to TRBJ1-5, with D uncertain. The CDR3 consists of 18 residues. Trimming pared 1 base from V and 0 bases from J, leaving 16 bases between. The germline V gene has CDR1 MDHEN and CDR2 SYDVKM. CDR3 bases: TGTGCCAGCAGTTTATACCCCGTGGGTCAGGATAGCAATCAGCCCCAGCATTTT. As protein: CASSLYPVGQDSNQPQHF.

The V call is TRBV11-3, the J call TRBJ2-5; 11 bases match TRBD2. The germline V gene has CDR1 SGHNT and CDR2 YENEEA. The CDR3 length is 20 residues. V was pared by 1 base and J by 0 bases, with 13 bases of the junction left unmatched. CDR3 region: CASSLAERLAGRRYQETQYF. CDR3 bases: TGTGCCAGCAGCTTAGCCGAACGACTAGCGGGGAGACGGTACCAAGAGACCCAGTACTTC.

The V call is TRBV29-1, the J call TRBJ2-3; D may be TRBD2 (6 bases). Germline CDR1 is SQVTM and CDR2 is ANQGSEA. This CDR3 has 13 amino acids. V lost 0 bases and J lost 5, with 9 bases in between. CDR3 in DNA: TGCAGCGTTGAAGAGGGAGGTGGAGATACGCAGTATTTT. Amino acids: CSVEEGGGDTQYF.

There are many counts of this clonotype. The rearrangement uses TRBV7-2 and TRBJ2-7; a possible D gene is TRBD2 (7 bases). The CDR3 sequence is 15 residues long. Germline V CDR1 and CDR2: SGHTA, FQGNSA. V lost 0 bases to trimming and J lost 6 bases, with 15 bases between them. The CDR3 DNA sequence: TGTGCCAGCAGCTTAGCCGGGGGAGGGGGGTTCGAGCAGTACTTC. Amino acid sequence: CASSLAGGGGFEQYF.

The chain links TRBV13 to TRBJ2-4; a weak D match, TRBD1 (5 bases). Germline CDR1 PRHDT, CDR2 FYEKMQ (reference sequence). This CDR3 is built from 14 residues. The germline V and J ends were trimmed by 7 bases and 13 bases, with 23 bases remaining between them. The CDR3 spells CASNPGLEYNEQYF. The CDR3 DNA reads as TGTGCCAGCAACCCAGGGTTAGAATACAATGAGCAGTACTTC.

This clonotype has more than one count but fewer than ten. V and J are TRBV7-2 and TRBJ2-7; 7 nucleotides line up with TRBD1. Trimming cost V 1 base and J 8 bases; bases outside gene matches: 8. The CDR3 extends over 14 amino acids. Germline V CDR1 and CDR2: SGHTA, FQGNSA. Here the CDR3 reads CASSLGGPTGKQYF. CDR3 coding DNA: TGTGCCAGCAGCTTAGGGGGACCGACAGGGAAGCAGTACTTC.

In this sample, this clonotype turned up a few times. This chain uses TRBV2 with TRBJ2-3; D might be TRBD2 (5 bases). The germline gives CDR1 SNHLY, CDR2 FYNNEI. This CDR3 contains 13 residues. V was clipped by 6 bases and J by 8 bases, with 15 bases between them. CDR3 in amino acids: CASRRATKGTQYF. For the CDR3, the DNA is TGTGCCAGCAGGAGGGCGACGAAGGGTACGCAGTATTTT. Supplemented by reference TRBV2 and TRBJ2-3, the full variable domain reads EPEVTQTPSHQVTQMGQEVILRCVPISNHLYFYWYRQILGQKVEFLVSFYNNEISEKSEIFDDQFSVERPDGSNFTLKIRSTKLEDSAMYFCASRRATKGTQYFGPGTRLTVL.

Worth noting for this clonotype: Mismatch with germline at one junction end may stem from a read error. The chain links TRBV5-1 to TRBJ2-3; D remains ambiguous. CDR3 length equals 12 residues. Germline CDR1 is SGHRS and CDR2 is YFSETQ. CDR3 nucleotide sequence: TGCGTCAGCAGCCTAAGCACAGATACGCAGTATTTT. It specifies CVSSLSTDTQYF.

The DNA of the CDR3 is TGTGCCAGCAGTCAAACCGACCTGGACAGGGCCTTTGACAATCAGCCCCAGCATTTT. This gives the protein CASSQTDLDRAFDNQPQHF. The rearrangement uses TRBV6-2 or TRBV6-3 and TRBJ1-5; 8 bases are a match to TRBD1. Germline values: CDR1 MNHEY, CDR2 SVGEGT. V trimming: 5 bases; J trimming: 3 bases; junction bases outside the gene matches: 18. This CDR3 has 19 amino acids.

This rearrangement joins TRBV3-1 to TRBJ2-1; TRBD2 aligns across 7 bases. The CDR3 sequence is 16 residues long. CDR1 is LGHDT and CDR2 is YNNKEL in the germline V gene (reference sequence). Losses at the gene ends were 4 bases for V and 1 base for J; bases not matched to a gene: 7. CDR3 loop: CASSPGWGGSYNEQFF. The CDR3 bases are TGTGCCAGCAGCCCGGGTTGGGGGGGTTCCTACAATGAGCAGTTCTTC.

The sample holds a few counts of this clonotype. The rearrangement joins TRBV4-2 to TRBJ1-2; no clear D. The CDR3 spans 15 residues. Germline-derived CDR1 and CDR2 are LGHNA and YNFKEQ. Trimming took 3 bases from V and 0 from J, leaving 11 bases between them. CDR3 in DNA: TGTGCCAGCAGCCACCTCCTTCGGGCTAACTATGGCTACACCTTC. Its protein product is CASSHLLRANYGYTF.

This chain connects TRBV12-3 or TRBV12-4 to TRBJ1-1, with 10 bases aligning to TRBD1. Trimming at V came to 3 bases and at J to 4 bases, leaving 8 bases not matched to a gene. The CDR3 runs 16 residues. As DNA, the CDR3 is TGTGCCAGCAGTTTTCTCACGGGACAGGGGCCCACTGAAGCTTTCTTT. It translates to CASSFLTGQGPTEAFF.